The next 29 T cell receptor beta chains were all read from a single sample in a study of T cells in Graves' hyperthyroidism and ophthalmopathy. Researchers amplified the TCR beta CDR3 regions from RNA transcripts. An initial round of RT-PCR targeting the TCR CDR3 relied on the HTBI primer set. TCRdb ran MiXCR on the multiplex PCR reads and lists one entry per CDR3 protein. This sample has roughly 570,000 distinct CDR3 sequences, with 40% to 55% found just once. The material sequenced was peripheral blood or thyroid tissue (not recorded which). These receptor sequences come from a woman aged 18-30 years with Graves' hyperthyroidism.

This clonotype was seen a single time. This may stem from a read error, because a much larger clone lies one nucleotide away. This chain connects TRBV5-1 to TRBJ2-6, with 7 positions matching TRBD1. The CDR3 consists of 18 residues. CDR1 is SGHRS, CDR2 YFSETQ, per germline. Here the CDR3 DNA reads TGCGCCAGCAACTTGGAAACAGGGGATTACTCTGGGGCCAACGTCCTGACTTTC. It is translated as CASNLETGDYSGANVLTF.

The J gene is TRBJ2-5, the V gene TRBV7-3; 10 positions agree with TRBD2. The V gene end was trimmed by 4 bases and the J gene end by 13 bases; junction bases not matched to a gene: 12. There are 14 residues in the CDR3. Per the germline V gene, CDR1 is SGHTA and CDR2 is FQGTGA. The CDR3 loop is CASSSSGSSPKWYF. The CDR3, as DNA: TGTGCCAGCAGCTCTAGCGGGAGTTCACCCAAGTGGTACTTC. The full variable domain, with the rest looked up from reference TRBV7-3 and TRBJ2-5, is GAGVSQTPSNKVTEKGKYVELRCDPISGHTALYWYRQSLGQGPEFLIYFQGTGAADDSGLPNDRFFAVRPEGSVSTLKIQRTERGDSAVYLCASSSSGSSPKWYFGPGTRLLVL.

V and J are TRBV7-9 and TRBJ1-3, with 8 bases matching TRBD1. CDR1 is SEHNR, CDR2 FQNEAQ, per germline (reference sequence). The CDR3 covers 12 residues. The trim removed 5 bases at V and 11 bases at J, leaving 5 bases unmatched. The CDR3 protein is CASSGLTGAIYF. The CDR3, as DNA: TGTGCCAGCAGCGGCTTGACAGGGGCCATATATTTT.

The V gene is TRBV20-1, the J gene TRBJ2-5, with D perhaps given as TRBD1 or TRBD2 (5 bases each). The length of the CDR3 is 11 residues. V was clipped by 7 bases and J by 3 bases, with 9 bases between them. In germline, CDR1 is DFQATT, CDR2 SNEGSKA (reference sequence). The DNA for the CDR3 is TGCAGTGGGGGGACGAAAGAGACCCAGTACTTC. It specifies CSGGTKETQYF.

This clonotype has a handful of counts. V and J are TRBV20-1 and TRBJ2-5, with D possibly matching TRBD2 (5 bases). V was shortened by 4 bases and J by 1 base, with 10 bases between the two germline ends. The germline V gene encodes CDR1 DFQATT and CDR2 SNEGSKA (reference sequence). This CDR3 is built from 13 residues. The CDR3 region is CSATADFQETQYF. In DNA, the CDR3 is TGCAGTGCTACGGCGGACTTCCAAGAGACCCAGTACTTC.

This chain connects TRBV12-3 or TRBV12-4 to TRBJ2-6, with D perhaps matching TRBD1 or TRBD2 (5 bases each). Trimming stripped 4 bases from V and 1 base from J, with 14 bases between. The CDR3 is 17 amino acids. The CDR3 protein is CASSSGGGISGANVLTF. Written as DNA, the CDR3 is TGTGCCAGCAGTTCGGGTGGGGGAATATCTGGGGCCAACGTCCTGACTTTC.

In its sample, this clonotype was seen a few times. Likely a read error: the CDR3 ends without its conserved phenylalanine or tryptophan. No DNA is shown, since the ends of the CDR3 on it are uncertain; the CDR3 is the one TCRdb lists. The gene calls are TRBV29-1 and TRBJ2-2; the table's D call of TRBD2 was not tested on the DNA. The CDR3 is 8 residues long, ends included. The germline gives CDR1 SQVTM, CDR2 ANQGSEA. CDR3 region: CSAGREDV.

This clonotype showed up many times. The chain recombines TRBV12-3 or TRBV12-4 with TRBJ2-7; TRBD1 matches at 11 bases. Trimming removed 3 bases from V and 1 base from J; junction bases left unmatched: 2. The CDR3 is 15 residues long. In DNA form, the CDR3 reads TGTGCCAGCAGTTTCGGGACAGGGGGATCCTACGAGCAGTACTTC. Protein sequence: CASSFGTGGSYEQYF.

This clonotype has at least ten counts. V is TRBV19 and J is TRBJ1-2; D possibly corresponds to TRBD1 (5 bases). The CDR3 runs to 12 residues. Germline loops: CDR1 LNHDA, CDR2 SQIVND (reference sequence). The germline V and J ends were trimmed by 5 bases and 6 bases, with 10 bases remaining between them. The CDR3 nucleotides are TGTGCCAGTAGTCCTCAGGGTCATGGCTACACCTTC. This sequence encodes CASSPQGHGYTF. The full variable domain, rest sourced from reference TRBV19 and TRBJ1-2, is DGGITQSPKYLFRKEGQNVTLSCEQNLNHDAMYWYRQDPGQGLRLIYYSQIVNDFQKGDIAEGYSVSREKKESFPLTVTSAQKNPTAFYLCASSPQGHGYTFGSGTRLTVV.

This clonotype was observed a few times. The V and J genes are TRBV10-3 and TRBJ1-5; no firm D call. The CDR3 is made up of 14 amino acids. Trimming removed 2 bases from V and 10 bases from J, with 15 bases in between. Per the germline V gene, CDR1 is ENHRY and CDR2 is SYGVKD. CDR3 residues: CAISEAERVGPQHF. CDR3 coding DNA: TGTGCCATCAGTGAGGCAGAAAGGGTGGGACCCCAGCATTTT.

This CDR3 reads CASSPNVLDLTNEKLFF. Written as DNA, the CDR3 is TGTGCCAGCAGTCCGAACGTCCTGGACTTGACTAATGAAAAACTGTTTTTT. The chain employs TRBV27 and TRBJ1-4; no reliable D call. Germline V CDR1 and CDR2: MNHEY, SMNVEV (reference sequence). The V end lost 5 bases, the J end lost 2 bases, and 18 bases lay between the germline ends. The CDR3 covers 17 residues.

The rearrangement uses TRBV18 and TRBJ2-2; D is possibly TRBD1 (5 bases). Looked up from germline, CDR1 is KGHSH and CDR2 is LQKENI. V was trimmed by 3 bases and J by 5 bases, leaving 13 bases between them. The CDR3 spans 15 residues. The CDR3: CASSPDQGVTGELFF. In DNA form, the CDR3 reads TGTGCCAGCTCACCTGACCAGGGCGTAACCGGGGAGCTGTTTTTT.

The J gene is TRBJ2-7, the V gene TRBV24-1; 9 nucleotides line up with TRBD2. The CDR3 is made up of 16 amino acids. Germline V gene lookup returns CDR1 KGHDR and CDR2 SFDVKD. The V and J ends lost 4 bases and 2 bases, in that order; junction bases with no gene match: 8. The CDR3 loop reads CATSDLTSGAPYEQYF. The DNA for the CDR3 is TGTGCCACCAGTGACTTGACTAGCGGAGCACCCTACGAGCAGTACTTC.

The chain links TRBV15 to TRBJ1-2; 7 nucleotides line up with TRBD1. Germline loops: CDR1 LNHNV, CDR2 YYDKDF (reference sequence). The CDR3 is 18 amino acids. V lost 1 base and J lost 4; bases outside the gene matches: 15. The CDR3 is CATSRGGGGSQALYGYTF. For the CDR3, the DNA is TGTGCCACCAGCAGAGGCGGAGGGGGCTCCCAGGCTCTCTATGGCTACACCTTC.

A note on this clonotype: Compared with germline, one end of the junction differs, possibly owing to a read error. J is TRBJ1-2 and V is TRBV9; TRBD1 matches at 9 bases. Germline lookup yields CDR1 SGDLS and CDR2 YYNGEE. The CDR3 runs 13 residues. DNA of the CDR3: TGTGCCAGCAGCCCTGAGGGACAGGGTGGCTACGCCTTC. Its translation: CASSPEGQGGYAF.

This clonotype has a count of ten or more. In DNA form, the CDR3 reads TGTGCCAGTAGTTGGATTGGGGACTTAGCCTACGAGCAGTACTTC. Translation: CASSWIGDLAYEQYF. The chain links TRBV19 to TRBJ2-7; tentatively, D is TRBD2 (6 bases). The CDR3 totals 15 residues. The V end lost 5 bases, the J end lost 2 bases, and 16 bases lay between the germline ends. Germline CDR1 is LNHDA and CDR2 is SQIVND (reference sequence).

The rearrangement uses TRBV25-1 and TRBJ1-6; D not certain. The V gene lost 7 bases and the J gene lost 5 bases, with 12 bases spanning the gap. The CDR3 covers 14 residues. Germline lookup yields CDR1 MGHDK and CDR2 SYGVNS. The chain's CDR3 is CASTSGSDNSPLHF. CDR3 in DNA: TGTGCCAGCACGTCCGGGTCCGATAATTCACCCCTCCACTTT.

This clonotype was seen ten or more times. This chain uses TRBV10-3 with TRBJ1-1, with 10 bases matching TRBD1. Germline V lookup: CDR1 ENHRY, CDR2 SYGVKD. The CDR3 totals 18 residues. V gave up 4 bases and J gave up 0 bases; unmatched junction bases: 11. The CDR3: CAISVARDRGSLNTEAFF. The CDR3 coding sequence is TGTGCCATCAGTGTGGCTCGGGACAGGGGAAGCTTGAACACTGAAGCTTTCTTT.

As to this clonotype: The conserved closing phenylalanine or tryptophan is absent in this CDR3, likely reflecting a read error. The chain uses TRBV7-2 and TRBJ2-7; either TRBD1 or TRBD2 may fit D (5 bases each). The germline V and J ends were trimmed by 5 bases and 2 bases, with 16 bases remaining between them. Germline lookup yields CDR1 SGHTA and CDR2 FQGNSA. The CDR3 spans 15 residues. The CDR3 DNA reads TGTGCCAGCAGCCAAGGGGTGCTAGCCCCCTACGAGCAGTACTCC. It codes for CASSQGVLAPYEQYS.

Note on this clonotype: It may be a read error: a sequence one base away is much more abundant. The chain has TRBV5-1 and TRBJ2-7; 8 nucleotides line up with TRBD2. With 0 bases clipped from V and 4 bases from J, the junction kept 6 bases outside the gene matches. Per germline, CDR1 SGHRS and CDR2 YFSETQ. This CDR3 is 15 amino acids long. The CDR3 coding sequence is TGCGCCAGCAGCTTGGGCAGCGGGAGTGGTTACGAGCAGTACTTC. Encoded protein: CASSLGSGSGYEQYF.

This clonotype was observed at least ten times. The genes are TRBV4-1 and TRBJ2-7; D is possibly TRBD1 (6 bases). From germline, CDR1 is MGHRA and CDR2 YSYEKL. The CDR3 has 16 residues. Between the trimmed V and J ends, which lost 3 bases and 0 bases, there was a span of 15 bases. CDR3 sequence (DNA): TGCGCCAGCAGCCAGGCCGACAGGAGGTTCTCCTACGAGCAGTACTTC. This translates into CASSQADRRFSYEQYF.

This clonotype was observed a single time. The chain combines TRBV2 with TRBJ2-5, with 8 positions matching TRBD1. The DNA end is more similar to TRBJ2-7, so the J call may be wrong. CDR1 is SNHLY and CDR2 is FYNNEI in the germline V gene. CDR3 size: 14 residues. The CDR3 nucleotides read TGTGCCAGCAGGGGACAGGCAATCTCCTACGAGCAGTACTTC. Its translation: CASRGQAISYEQYF.

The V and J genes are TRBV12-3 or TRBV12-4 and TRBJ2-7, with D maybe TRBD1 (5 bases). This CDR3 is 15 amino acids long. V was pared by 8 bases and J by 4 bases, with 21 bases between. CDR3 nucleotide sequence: TGTGCCAGCTTTCAGGGATGGGAAATGGGGTACGAGCAGTACTTC. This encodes CASFQGWEMGYEQYF.

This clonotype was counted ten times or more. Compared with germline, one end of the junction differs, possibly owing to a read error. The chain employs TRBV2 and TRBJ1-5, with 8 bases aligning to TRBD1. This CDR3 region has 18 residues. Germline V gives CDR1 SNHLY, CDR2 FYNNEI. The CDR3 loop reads CASNEPRDRTYSNQPQHF. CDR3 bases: TGTGCCAGCAATGAACCCCGGGACAGGACATATAGCAATCAGCCCCAGCATTTT.

Here the CDR3 DNA reads TGCAGTGCTAGAGATAGCCAGGGGCCTGAGACCCAGTACTTC. This translates into CSARDSQGPETQYF. The chain carries TRBV20-1 and TRBJ2-5, with TRBD1 as a possible D gene (6 bases). Trimming stripped 0 bases from V and 5 bases from J, with 13 bases between. CDR3 length: 14 residues. CDR1 DFQATT and CDR2 SNEGSKA come from the germline V gene (reference sequence).

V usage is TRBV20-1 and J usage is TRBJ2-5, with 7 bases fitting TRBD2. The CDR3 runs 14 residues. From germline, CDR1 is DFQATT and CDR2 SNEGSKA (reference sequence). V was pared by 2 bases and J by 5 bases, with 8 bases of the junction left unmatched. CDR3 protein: CSARRAGFYETQYF. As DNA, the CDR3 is TGCAGTGCTAGACGAGCGGGGTTCTACGAGACCCAGTACTTC.

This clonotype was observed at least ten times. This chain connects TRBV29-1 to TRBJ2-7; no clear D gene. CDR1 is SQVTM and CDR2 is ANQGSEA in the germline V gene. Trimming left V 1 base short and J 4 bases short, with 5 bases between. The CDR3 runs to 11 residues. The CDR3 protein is CSVEVLYEQYF. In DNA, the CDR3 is TGCAGCGTTGAAGTACTATACGAGCAGTACTTC.

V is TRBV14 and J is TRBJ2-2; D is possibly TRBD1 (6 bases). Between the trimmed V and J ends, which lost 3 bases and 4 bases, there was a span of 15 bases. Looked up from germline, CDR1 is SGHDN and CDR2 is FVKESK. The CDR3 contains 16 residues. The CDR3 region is CASSHTGRSLTGELFF. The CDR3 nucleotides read TGTGCCAGCAGCCACACAGGGAGATCCCTCACCGGGGAGCTGTTTTTT.

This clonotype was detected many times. CDR3: CASSLDLGRAYEQYF. The CDR3 DNA sequence: TGCGCCAGCAGCTTGGATCTGGGGAGGGCCTACGAGCAGTACTTC. The V and J genes are TRBV5-1 and TRBJ2-7, with 7 bases identical to TRBD2. This CDR3 is 15 amino acids long. V lost 0 bases, J lost 2 bases, and 5 bases stayed unmatched. Per germline, CDR1 SGHRS and CDR2 YFSETQ.